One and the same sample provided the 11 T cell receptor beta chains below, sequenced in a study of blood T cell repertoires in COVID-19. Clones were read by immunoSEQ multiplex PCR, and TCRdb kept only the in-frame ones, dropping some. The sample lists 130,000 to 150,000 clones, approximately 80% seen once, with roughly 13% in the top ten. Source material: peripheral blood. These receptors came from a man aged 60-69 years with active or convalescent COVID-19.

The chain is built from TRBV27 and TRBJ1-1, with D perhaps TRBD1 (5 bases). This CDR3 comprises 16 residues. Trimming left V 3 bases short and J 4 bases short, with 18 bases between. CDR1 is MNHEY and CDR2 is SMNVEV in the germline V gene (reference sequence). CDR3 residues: CASSFWYGGTGTEAFF. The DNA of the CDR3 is TGTGCCAGCAGTTTCTGGTACGGAGGGACGGGCACTGAAGCTTTCTTT.

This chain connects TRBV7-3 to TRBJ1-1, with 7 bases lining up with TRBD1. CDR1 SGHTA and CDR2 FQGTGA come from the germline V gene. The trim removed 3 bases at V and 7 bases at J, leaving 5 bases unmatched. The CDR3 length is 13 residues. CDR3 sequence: CASSLTGSGEAFF. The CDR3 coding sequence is TGTGCCAGCAGCTTGACAGGGAGCGGTGAAGCTTTCTTT. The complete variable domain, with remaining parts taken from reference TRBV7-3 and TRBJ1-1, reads GAGVSQTPSNKVTEKGKYVELRCDPISGHTALYWYRQSLGQGPEFLIYFQGTGAADDSGLPNDRFFAVRPEGSVSTLKIQRTERGDSAVYLCASSLTGSGEAFFGQGTRLTVV.

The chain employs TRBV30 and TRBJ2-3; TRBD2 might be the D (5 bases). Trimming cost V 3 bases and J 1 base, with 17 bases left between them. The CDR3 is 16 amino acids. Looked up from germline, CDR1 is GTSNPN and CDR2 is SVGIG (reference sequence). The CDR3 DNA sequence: TGTGCCTGGAGGGACTTTACGGCGACCCGCACAGATACGCAGTATTTT. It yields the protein CAWRDFTATRTDTQYF.

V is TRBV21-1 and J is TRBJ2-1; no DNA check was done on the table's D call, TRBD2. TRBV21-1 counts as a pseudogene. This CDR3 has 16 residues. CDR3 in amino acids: CASSRGLPSGGHEQFF. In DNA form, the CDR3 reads TGTGCCAGCAGTCGAGGACTTCCCAGCGGCGGTCATGAGCAGTTCTTC.

The CDR3 DNA is TGTGCCAGCAGCTTGTCCACTTTGGCGGCAGACCGTAATGAGCAGTTCTTC. It encodes CASSLSTLAADRNEQFF. This chain joins TRBV5-6 and TRBJ2-1, with no clear D. Germline V gene sequence: CDR1 SGHDT, CDR2 YYEEEE. This CDR3 has 17 amino acids. Trimming removed 1 base from V and 7 bases from J, with 21 bases in between.

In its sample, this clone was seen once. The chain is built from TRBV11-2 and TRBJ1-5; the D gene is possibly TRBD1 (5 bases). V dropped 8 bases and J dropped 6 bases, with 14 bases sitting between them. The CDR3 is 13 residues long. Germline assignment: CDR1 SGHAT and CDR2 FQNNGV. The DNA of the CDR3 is TGTGCCAGCGAAGGGGTAAGAGGTCAGCCCCAGCATTTT. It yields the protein CASEGVRGQPQHF.

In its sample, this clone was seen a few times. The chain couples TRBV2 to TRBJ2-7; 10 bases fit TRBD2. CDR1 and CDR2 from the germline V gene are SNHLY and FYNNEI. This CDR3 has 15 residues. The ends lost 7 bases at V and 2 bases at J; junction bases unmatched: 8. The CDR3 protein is CASIGKAGGPYEQYF. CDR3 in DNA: TGTGCCAGCATAGGGAAAGCGGGAGGGCCCTACGAGCAGTACTTC.

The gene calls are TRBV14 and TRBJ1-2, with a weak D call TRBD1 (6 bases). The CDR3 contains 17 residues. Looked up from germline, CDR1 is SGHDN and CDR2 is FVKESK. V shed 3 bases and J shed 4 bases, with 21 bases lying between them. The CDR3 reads CASSHRLGQRHSYGYTF. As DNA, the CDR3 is TGTGCCAGCAGCCACCGCTTAGGACAGCGACACTCCTATGGCTACACCTTC.

CDR3 in amino acids: CASSHRTGGQYGYTF. The CDR3 region has the DNA TGCGCCAGCAGCCATAGGACAGGGGGTCAATATGGCTACACCTTC. The V call is TRBV4-3, the J call TRBJ1-2; 10 bases are shared with TRBD1. CDR3 length: 15 residues. CDR1 is LGHNA and CDR2 is YSLEER in the germline V gene. The V gene end was trimmed by 3 bases and the J gene end by 5 bases; junction bases not matched to a gene: 6.

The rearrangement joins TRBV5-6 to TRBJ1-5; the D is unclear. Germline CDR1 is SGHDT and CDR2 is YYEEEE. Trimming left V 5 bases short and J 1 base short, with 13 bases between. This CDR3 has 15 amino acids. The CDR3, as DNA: TGTGCCAGCAGTTTCAACCACGGGAGCAATCAGCCCCAGCATTTT. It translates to CASSFNHGSNQPQHF.

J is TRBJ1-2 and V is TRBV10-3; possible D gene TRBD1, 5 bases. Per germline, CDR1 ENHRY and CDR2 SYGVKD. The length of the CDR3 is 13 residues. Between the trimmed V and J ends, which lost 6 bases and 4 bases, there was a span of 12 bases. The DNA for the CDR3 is TGTGCCATCAGGGAGGGGCGCGTCTATGGCTACACCTTC. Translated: CAIREGRVYGYTF.